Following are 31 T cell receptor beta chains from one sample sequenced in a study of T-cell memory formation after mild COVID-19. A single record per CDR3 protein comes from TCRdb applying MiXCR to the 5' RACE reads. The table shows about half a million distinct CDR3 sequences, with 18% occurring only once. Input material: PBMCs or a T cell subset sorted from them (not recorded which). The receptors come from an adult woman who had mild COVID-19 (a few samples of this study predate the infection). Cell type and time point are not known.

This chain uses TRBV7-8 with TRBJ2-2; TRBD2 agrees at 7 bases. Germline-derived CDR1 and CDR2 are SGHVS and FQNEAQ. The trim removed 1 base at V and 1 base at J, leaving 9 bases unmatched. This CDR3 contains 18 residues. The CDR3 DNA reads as TGTGCCAGCAGCTTAGACAAGGCTGGCGGGAGGAACACCGGGGAGCTGTTTTTT. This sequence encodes CASSLDKAGGRNTGELFF.

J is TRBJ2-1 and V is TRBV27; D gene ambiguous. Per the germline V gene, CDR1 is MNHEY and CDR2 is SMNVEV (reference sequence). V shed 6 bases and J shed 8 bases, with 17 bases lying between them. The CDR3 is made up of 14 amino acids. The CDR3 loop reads CASRALLVLDEQFF. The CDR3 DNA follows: TGTGCCAGCAGGGCCCTCCTGGTACTTGATGAGCAGTTCTTC.

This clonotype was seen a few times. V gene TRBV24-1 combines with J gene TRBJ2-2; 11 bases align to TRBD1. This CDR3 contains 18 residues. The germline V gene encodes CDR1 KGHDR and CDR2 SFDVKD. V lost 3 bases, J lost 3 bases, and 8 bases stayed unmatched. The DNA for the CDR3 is TGTGCCACCAGTGATCCGGCCGGGACAGGGGGGTACACCGGGGAGCTGTTTTTT. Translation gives CATSDPAGTGGYTGELFF.

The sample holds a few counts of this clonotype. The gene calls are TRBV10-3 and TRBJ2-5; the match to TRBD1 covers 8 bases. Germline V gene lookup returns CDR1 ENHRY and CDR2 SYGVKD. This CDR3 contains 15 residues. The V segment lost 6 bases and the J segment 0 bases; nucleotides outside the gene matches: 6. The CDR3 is CAISPGGRYQETQYF. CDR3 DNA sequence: TGTGCCATCAGCCCAGGGGGCCGGTACCAAGAGACCCAGTACTTC.

This chain's CDR3 is CASSSGEGADEQFF. For the CDR3, the DNA is TGCGCCAGCAGCTCGGGGGAGGGGGCCGATGAGCAGTTCTTC. The rearrangement links TRBV5-1 to TRBJ2-1; possibly TRBD1 or TRBD2 for D (7 bases each). Germline assignment: CDR1 SGHRS and CDR2 YFSETQ. Between the trimmed V and J ends, which lost 3 bases and 8 bases, there was a span of 15 bases. This CDR3 is 14 amino acids long.

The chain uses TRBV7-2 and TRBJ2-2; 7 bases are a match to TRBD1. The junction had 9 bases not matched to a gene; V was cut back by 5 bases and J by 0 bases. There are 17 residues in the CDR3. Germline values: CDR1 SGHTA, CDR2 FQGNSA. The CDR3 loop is CASSPPRGPSNTGELFF. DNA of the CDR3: TGTGCCAGCAGCCCCCCAAGGGGGCCCTCGAACACCGGGGAGCTGTTTTTT.

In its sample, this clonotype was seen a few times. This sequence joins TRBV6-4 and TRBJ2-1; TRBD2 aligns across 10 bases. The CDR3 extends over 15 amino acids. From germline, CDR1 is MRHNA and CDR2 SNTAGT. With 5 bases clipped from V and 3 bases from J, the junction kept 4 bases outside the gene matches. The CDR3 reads CASSPVAGGYNEQFF. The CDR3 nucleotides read TGTGCCAGCAGTCCTGTAGCGGGAGGCTACAATGAGCAGTTCTTC.

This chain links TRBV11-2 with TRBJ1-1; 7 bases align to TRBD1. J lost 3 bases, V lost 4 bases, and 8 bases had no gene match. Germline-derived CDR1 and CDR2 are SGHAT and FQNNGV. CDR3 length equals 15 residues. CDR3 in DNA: TGTGCCAGCAGCTCGACAGGGACAGTCGACACTGAAGCTTTCTTT. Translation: CASSSTGTVDTEAFF.

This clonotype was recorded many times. The CDR3: CASSVGSGSWYEQFF. The CDR3 coding sequence is TGTGCCAGCAGCGTCGGTAGCGGGAGCTGGTATGAGCAGTTCTTC. V usage is TRBV9 and J usage is TRBJ2-1, with 9 positions matching TRBD2. Germline CDR1 and CDR2: SGDLS and YYNGEE. This CDR3 region has 15 residues. V trimming: 2 bases; J trimming: 8 bases; junction bases outside the gene matches: 8. The full variable domain, in which reference TRBV9 and TRBJ2-1 provide the parts outside the CDR3, is DSGVTQTPKHLITATGQRVTLRCSPRSGDLSVYWYQQSLDQGLQFLIQYYNGEERAKGNILERFSAQQFPDLHSELNLSSLELGDSALYFCASSVGSGSWYEQFFGPGTRLTVL.

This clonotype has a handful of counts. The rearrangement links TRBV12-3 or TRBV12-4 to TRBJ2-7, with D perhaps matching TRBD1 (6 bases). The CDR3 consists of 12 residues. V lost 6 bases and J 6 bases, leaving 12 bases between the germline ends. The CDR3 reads CASSWTDLEQYF. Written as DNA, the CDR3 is TGTGCCAGCAGCTGGACAGATCTCGAGCAGTACTTC.

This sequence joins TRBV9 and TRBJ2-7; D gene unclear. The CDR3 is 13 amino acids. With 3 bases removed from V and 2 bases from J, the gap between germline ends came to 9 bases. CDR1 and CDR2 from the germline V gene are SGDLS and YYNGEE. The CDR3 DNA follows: TGTGCCAGCAGCGACCCCTTCACCTACGAGCAGTACTTC. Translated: CASSDPFTYEQYF.

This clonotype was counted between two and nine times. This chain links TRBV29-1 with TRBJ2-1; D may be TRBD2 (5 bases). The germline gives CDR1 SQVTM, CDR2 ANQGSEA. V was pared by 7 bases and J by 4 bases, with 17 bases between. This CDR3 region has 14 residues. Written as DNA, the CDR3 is TGCAGCGCCGAGCTGAGGGAGAGATACAATGAGCAGTTCTTC. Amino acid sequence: CSAELRERYNEQFF.

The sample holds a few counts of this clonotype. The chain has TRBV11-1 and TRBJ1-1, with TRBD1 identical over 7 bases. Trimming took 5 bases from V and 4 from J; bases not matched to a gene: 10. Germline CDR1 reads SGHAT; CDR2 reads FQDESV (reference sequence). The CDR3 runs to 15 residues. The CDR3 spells CASSPGRQGGTEAFF. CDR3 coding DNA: TGTGCCAGCAGCCCAGGTCGACAGGGAGGCACTGAAGCTTTCTTT.

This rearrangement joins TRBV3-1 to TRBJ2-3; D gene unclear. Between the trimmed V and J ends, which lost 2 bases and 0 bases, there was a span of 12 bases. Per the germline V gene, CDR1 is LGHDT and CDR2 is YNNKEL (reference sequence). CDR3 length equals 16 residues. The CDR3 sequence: CASSQSDRISTDTQYF. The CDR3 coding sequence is TGTGCCAGCAGCCAATCGGACCGTATCAGCACAGATACGCAGTATTTT.

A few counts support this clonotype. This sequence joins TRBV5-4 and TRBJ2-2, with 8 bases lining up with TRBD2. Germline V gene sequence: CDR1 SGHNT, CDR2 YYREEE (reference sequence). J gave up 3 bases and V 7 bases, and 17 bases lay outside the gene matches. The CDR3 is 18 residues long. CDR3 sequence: CASYQVERELYHTGELFF. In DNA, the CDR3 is TGTGCCAGCTACCAGGTGGAGCGGGAGTTATACCACACCGGGGAGCTGTTTTTT.

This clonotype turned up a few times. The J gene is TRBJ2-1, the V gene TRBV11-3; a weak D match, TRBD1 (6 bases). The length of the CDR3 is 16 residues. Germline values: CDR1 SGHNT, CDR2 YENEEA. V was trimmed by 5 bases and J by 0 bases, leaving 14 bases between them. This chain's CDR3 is CASSARQVSSYNEQFF. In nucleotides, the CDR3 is TGTGCCAGCAGCGCCCGACAGGTCAGCTCCTACAATGAGCAGTTCTTC.

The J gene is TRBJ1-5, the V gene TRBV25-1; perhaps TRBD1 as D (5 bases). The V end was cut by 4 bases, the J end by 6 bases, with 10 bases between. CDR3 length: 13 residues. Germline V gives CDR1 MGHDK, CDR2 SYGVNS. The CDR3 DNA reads TGTGCCAGCAGTGGGTACGGGGGTCAGCCCCAGCATTTT. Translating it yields CASSGYGGQPQHF.

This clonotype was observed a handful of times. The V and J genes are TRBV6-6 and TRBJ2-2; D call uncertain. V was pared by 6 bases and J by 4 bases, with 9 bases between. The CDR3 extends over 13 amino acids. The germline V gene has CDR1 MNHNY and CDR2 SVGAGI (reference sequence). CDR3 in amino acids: CASSSLSTGELFF. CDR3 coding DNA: TGTGCCAGCAGCTCTTTATCCACCGGGGAGCTGTTTTTT.

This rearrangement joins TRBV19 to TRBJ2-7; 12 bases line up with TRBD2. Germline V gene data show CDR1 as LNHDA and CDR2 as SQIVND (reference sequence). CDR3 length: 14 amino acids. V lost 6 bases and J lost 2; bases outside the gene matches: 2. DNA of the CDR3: TGTGCCAGTAGATGGACTAGCGGGGCCTACGAGCAGTACTTC. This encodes CASRWTSGAYEQYF.

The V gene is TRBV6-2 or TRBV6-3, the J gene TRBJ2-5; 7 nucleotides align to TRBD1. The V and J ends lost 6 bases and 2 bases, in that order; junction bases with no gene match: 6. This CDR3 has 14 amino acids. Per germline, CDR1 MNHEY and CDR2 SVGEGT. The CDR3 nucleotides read TGTGCCAGCAGCAACGGGACAGTTCAAGAGACCCAGTACTTC. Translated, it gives CASSNGTVQETQYF.

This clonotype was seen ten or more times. As DNA, the CDR3 is TGTGCCAGCAGCCTATCGTTGGGGACTGAAGCTTTCTTT. It translates to CASSLSLGTEAFF. The J gene is TRBJ1-1, the V gene TRBV12-3 or TRBV12-4; D gene uncertain. The CDR3 is 13 amino acids. Trimming took 6 bases from V and 5 from J, leaving 13 bases between them.

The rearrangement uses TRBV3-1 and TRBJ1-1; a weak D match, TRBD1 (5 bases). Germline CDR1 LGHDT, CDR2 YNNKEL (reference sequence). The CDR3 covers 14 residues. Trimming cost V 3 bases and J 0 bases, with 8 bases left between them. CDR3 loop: CASSHAGLNTEAFF. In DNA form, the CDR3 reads TGTGCCAGCAGCCATGCAGGGTTGAACACTGAAGCTTTCTTT.

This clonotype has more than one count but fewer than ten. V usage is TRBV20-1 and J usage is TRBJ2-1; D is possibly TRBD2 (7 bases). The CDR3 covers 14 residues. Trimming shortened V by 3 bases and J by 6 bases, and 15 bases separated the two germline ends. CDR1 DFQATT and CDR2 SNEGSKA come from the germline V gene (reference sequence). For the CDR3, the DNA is TGCAGTGCTAGGAGGGGGGGTAGCGGCAATGAGCAGTTCTTC. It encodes CSARRGGSGNEQFF.

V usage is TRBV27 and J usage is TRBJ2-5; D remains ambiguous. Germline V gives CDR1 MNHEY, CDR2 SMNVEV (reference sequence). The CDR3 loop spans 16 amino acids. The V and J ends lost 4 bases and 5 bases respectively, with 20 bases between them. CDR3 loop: CASSSSALPRSETQYF. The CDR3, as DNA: TGTGCCAGCAGTTCGAGCGCCTTGCCGAGGTCGGAGACCCAGTACTTC.

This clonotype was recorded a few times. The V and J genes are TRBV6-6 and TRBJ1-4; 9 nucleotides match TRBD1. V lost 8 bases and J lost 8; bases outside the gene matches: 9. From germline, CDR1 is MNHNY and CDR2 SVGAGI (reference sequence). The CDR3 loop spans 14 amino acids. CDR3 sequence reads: CASAFGTGREKLFF. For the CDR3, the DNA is TGTGCCAGCGCGTTCGGGACAGGGAGGGAAAAACTGTTTTTT.

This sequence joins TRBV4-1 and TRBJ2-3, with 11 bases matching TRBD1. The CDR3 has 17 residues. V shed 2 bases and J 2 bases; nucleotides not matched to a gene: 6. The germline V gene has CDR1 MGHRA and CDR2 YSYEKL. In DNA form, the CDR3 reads TGCGCCAGCAGCCAATCTGGACAGGGGGCCATCACAGATACGCAGTATTTT. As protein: CASSQSGQGAITDTQYF.

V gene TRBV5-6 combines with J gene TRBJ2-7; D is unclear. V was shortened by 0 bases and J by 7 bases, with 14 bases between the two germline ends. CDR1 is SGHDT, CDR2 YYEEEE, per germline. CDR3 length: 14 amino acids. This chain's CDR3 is CASSLEGGQLEQYF. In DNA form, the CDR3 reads TGTGCCAGCAGCTTGGAGGGTGGGCAGTTGGAGCAGTACTTC.

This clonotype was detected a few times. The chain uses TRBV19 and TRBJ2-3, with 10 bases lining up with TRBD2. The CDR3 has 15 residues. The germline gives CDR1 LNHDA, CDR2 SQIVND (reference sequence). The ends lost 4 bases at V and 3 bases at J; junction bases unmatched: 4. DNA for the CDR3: TGTGCCAGTAGTACCGTGACTAGCGGGACAGATACGCAGTATTTT. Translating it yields CASSTVTSGTDTQYF.

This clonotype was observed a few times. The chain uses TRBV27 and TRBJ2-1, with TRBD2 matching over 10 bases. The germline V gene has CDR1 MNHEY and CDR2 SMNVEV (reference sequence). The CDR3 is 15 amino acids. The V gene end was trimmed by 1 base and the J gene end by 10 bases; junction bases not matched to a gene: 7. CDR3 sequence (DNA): TGTGCCAGCAGTTTATTGGCTAGCGGGAGAGGGGAGCAGTTCTTC. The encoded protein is CASSLLASGRGEQFF.

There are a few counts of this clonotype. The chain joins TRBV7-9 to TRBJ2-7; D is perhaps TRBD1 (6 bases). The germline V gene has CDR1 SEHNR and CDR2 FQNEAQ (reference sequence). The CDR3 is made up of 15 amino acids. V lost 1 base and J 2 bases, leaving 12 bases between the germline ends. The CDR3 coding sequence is TGTGCCAGCAGCTTAGAGAAGGCAGGGGCCTACGAGCAGTACTTC. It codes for CASSLEKAGAYEQYF. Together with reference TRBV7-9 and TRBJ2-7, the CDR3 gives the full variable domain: DTGVSQNPRHKITKRGQNVTFRCDPISEHNRLYWYRQTLGQGPEFLTYFQNEAQLEKSRLLSDRFSAERPKGSFSTLEIQRTEQGDSAMYLCASSLEKAGAYEQYFGPGTRLTVT.

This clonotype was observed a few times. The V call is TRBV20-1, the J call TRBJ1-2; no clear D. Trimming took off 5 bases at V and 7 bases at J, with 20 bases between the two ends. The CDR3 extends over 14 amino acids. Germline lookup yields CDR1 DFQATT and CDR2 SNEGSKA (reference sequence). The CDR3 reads CSALSESGWGGYTF. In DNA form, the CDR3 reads TGCAGTGCTCTATCAGAATCGGGATGGGGTGGCTACACCTTC.